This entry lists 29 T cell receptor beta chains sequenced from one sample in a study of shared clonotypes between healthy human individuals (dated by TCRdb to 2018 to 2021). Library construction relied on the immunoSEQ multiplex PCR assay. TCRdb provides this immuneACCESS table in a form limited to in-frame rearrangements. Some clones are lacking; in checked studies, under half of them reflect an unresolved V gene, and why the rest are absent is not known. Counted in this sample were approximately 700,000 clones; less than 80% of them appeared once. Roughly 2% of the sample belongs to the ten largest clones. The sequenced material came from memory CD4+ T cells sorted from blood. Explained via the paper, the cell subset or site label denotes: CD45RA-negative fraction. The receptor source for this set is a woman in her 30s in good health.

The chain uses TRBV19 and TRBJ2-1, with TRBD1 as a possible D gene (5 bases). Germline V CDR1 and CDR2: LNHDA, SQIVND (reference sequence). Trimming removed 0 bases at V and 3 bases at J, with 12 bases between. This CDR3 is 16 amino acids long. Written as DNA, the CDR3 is TGTGCCAGTAGTATAGATCGCTTGACAGTCTACAATGAGCAGTTCTTC. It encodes CASSIDRLTVYNEQFF. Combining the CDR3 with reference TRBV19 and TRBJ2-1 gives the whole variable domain DGGITQSPKYLFRKEGQNVTLSCEQNLNHDAMYWYRQDPGQGLRLIYYSQIVNDFQKGDIAEGYSVSREKKESFPLTVTSAQKNPTAFYLCASSIDRLTVYNEQFFGPGTRLTVL.

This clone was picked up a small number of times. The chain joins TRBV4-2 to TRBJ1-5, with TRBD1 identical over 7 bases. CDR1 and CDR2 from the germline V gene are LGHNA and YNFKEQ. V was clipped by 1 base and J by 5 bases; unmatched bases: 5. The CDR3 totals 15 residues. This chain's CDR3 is CASSQAGTAYQPQHF. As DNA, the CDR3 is TGTGCCAGCAGCCAAGCCGGGACAGCTTATCAGCCCCAGCATTTT.

CDR3 sequence reads: CASSLSSVGNTIYF. The CDR3 region has the DNA TGTGCCAGCAGCTTGAGCTCTGTTGGAAACACCATATATTTT. This sequence joins TRBV5-6 and TRBJ1-3; D uncertain. The CDR3 consists of 14 residues. V shed 1 base and J shed 3 bases, with 8 bases lying between them. Germline CDR1 and CDR2: SGHDT and YYEEEE.

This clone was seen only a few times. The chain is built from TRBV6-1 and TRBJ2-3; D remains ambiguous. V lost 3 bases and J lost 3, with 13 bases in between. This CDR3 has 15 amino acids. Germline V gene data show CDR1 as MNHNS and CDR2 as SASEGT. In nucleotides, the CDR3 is TGTGCCAGCAGTGAGCTTAGGGCTAGGACAGATACGCAGTATTTT. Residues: CASSELRARTDTQYF.

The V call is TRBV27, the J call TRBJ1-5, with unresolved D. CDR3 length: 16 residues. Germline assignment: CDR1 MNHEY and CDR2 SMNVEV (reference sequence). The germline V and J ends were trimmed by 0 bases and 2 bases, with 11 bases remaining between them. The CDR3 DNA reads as TGTGCCAGCAGTTTATCGCCGGGGAATGGCAATCAGCCCCAGCATTTT. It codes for CASSLSPGNGNQPQHF.

The chain's CDR3 is CASSQDLLAGVRREQFF. The CDR3 nucleotides are TGCGCCAGCAGCCAAGATCTCCTAGCGGGAGTGCGGCGGGAGCAGTTCTTC. V is TRBV4-1 and J is TRBJ2-1, with 10 bases that match TRBD2. The CDR3 is 17 residues long. Looked up from germline, CDR1 is MGHRA and CDR2 is YSYEKL. With V trimmed by 0 bases and J by 10 bases, 12 bases remained unmatched.

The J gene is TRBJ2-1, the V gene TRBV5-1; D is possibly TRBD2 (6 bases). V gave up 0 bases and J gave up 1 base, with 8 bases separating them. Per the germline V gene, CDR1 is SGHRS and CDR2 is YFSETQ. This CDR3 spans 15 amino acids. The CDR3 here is CASSLGTMSYNEQFF. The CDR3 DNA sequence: TGCGCCAGCAGCTTGGGGACTATGTCCTACAATGAGCAGTTCTTC. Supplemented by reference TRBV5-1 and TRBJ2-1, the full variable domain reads KAGVTQTPRYLIKTRGQQVTLSCSPISGHRSVSWYQQTPGQGLQFLFEYFSETQRNKGNFPGRFSGRQFSNSRSEMNVSTLELGDSALYLCASSLGTMSYNEQFFGPGTRLTVL.

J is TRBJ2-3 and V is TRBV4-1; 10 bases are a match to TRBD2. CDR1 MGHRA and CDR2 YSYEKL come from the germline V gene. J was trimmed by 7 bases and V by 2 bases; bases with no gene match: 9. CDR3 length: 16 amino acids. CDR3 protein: CASSQPTSGKRYTQYF. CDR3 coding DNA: TGCGCCAGCAGCCAACCAACTAGCGGGAAAAGGTATACGCAGTATTTT.

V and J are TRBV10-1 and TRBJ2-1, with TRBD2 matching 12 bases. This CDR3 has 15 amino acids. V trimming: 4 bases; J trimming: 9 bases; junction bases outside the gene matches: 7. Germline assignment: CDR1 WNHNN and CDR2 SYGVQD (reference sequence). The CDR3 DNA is TGCGCCAGCAGTGGCCCGGGACTAGCGGGTTCTGAGCAGTTCTTC. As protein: CASSGPGLAGSEQFF.

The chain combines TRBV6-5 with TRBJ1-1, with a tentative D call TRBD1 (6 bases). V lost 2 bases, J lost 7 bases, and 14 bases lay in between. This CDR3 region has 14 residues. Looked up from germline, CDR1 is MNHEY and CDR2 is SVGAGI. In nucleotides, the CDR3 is TGTGCCAGCAGTTACCCTACAGGGAGGGGTGAAGCTTTCTTT. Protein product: CASSYPTGRGEAFF.

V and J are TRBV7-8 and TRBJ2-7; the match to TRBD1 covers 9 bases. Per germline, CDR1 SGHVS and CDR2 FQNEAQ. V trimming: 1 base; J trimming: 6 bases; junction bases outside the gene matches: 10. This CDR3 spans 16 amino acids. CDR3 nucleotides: TGTGCCAGCAGCTTAGTTTCAGCCGGGACAGGGCGCGAGCAGTACTTC. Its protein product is CASSLVSAGTGREQYF.

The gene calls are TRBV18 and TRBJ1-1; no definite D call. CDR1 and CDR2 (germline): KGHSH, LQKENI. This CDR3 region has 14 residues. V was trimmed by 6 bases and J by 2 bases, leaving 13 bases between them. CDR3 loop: CASSEGRSNTEAFF. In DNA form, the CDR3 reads TGTGCCAGCTCGGAAGGAAGGAGCAACACTGAAGCTTTCTTT.

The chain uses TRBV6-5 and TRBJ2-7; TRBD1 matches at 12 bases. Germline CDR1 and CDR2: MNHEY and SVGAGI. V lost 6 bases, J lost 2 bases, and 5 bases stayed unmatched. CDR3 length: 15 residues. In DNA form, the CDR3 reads TGTGCCAGCAGCCTGGGGACAGGGGGCGCCTACGAGCAGTACTTC. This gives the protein CASSLGTGGAYEQYF.

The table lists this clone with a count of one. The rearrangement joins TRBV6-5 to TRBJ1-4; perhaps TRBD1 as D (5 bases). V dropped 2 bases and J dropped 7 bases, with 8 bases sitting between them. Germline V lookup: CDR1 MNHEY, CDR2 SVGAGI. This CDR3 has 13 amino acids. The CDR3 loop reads CASSYDGGEKLFF. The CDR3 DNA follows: TGTGCCAGCAGTTACGATGGGGGTGAAAAACTGTTTTTT.

In nucleotides, the CDR3 is TGCGCCAGCAGCTTACAGCGGGATTCTACTCTGTACTTC. This sequence encodes CASSLQRDSTLYF. The chain is built from TRBV5-1 and TRBJ2-7, with 7 bases matching TRBD2. The J segment lost 12 bases and the V segment lost 2 bases, leaving 11 bases of the junction unmatched. Germline CDR1 reads SGHRS; CDR2 reads YFSETQ. This CDR3 has 13 residues.

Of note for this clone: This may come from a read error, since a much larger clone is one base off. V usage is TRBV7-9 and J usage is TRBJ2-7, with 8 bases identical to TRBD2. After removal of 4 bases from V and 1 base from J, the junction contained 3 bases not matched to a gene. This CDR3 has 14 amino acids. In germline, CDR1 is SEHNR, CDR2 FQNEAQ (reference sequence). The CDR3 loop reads CASSSQRESYEQYF. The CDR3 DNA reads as TGTGCCAGCAGCTCCCAGCGGGAGTCCTACGAGCAGTACTTC. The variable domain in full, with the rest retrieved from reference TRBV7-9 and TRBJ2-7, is DTGVSQNPRHKITKRGQNVTFRCDPISEHNRLYWYRQTLGQGPEFLTYFQNEAQLEKSRLLSDRFSAERPKGSFSTLEIQRTEQGDSAMYLCASSSQRESYEQYFGPGTRLTVT.

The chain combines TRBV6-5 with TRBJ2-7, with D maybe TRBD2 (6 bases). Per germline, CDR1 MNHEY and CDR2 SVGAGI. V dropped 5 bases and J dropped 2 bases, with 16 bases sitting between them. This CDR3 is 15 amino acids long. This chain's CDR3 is CASSPMTAGTYEQYF. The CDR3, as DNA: TGTGCCAGCAGTCCGATGACAGCGGGTACCTACGAGCAGTACTTC.

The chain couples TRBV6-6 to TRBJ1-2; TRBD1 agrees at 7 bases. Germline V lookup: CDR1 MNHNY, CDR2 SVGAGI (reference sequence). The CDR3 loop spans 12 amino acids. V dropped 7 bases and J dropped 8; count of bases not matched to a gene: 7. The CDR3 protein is CASNRDRDGYTF. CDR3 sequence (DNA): TGTGCCAGCAATCGTGACAGGGACGGCTACACCTTC.

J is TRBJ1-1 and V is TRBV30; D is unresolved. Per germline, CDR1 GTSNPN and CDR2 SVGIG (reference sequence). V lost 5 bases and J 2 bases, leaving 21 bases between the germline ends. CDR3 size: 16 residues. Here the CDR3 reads CAWAPRSWAQNTEAFF. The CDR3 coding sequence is TGTGCCTGGGCCCCTAGGAGTTGGGCGCAAAACACTGAAGCTTTCTTT.

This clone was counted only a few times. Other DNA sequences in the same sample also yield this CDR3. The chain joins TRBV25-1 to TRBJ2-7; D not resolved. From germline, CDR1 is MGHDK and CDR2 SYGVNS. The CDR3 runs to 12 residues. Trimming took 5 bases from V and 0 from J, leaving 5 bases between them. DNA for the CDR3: TGTGCCAGCAGTAGGGCCTCCTACGAGCAGTACTTC. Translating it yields CASSRASYEQYF.

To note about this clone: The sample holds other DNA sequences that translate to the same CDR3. CDR3 in DNA: TGCGCCAGCAGCTTGGGAGACAGGGACCGAGAGACCCAGTACTTC. It encodes CASSLGDRDRETQYF. The chain couples TRBV5-1 to TRBJ2-5; TRBD1 matches 7 bases. CDR3 size: 15 residues. With V trimmed by 0 bases and J by 4 bases, 6 bases remained unmatched. The germline gives CDR1 SGHRS, CDR2 YFSETQ.

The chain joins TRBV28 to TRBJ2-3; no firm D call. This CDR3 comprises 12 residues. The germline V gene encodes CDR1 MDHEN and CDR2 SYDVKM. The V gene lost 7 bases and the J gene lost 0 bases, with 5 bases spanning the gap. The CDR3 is CASKESTDTQYF. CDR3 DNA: TGTGCCAGCAAAGAGAGCACAGATACGCAGTATTTT.

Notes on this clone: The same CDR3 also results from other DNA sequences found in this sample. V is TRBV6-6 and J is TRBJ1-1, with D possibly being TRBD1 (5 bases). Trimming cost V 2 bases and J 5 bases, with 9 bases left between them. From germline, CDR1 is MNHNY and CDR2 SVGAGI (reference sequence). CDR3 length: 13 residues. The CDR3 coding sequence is TGTGCCAGCAGTTACGAGGGGCGAACTGAAGCTTTCTTT. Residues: CASSYEGRTEAFF.

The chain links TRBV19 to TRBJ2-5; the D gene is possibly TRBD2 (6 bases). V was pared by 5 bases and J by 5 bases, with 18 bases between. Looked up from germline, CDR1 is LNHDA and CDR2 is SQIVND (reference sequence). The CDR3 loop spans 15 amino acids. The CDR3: CASSVFLASRETQYF. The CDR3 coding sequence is TGTGCCAGTAGTGTATTCCTAGCGAGCCGGGAGACCCAGTACTTC.

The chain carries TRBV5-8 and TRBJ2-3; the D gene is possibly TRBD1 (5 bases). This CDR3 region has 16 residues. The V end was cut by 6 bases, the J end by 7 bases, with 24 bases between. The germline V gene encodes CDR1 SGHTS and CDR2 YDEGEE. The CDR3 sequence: CASIRARGTMGYTQYF. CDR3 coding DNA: TGTGCCAGCATCCGCGCTAGGGGAACAATGGGATATACGCAGTATTTT.

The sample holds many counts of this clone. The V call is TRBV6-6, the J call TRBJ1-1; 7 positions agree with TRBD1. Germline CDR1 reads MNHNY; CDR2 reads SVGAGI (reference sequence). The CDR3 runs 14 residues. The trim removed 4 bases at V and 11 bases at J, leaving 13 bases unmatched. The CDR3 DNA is TGTGCCAGCAGTTTACAGGGGCAGGTGTCGTCGGCTTTCTTT. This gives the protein CASSLQGQVSSAFF.

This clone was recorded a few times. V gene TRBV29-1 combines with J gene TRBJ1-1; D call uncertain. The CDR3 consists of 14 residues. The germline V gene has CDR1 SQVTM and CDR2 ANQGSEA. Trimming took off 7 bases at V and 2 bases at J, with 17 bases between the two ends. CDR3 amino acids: CSAARDLANTEAFF. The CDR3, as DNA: TGCAGCGCCGCCCGGGATTTGGCTAACACTGAAGCTTTCTTT.

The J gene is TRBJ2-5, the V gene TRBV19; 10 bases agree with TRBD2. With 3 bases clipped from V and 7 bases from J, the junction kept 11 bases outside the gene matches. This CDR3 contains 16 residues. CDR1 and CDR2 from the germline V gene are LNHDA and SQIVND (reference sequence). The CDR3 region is CASSIELLAGDLTQYF. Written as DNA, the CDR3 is TGTGCCAGTAGTATCGAGCTGCTAGCGGGAGATCTGACCCAGTACTTC.

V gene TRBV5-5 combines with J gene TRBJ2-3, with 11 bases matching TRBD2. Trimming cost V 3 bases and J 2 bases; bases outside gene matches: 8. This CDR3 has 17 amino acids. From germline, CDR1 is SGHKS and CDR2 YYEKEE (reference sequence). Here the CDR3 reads CASSWGGTSGSTDTQYF. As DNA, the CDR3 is TGTGCCAGCAGCTGGGGCGGGACTAGCGGTTCCACAGATACGCAGTATTTT.